Each of the 32 T cell receptor beta chains below was sequenced from the same sample in a study of blood T cell repertoires in COVID-19. TCRdb's table, derived via immunoSEQ multiplex PCR, lists solely in-frame clones and lacks some. This table has hundreds of thousands of clones, 85% to 90% appearing once. The sequenced sample was peripheral blood. These receptors all come from a man older than 75 with acute or convalescent COVID-19.

The genes are TRBV10-3 and TRBJ2-5; TRBD2 agrees at 11 bases. The CDR3 has 17 residues. J lost 2 bases, V lost 0 bases, and 5 bases had no gene match. Germline CDR1 reads ENHRY; CDR2 reads SYGVKD. CDR3 sequence: CAISESGLAGSQETQYF. CDR3 in DNA: TGTGCCATCAGTGAGTCAGGACTAGCGGGCTCTCAAGAGACCCAGTACTTC.

The genes are TRBV5-4 and TRBJ2-6; 9 bases line up with TRBD1. This CDR3 contains 18 residues. V was pared by 8 bases and J by 2 bases, with 14 bases of the junction left unmatched. CDR1 is SGHNT, CDR2 YYREEE, per germline (reference sequence). CDR3 sequence reads: CASNTGGAANPGANVLTF. CDR3 sequence (DNA): TGTGCCAGTAATACAGGGGGCGCCGCCAACCCTGGGGCCAACGTCCTGACTTTC. Together with reference TRBV5-4 and TRBJ2-6, the CDR3 gives the full variable domain: ETGVTQSPTHLIKTRGQQVTLRCSSQSGHNTVSWYQQALGQGPQFIFQYYREEENGRGNFPPRFSGLQFPNYSSELNVNALELDDSALYLCASNTGGAANPGANVLTFGAGSRLTVL.

This chain connects TRBV5-1 to TRBJ2-3; D is perhaps TRBD1 (6 bases). CDR3 length: 14 amino acids. Germline CDR1 is SGHRS and CDR2 is YFSETQ. V shed 4 bases and J shed 3 bases, with 12 bases lying between them. CDR3 residues: CASSGQLGTDTQYF. In DNA, the CDR3 is TGCGCCAGCAGCGGACAGCTTGGGACAGATACGCAGTATTTT.

V and J are TRBV11-2 and TRBJ2-7, with TRBD2 identical over 9 bases. Germline CDR1 reads SGHAT; CDR2 reads FQNNGV. The CDR3 runs 17 residues. With V trimmed by 5 bases and J by 2 bases, 13 bases remained unmatched. The CDR3, as DNA: TGTGCCAGCAGCCTACAGGGCCTAGCGGGGCAACCCTACGAGCAGTACTTC. Translation: CASSLQGLAGQPYEQYF.

The rearrangement joins TRBV3-1 (or the pseudogene TRBV3-2) to TRBJ2-5; 7 bases map to TRBD2. The CDR3 covers 15 residues. The V gene's germline CDR1 is LGHDT and CDR2 YNNKEL (reference sequence). Unmatched junction bases numbered 5, after V lost 1 base and J lost 3 bases. CDR3 DNA sequence: TGTGCCAGCAGCCAAGGCGCGACTAGCAAAGAGACCCAGTACTTC. This encodes CASSQGATSKETQYF.

The J gene is TRBJ2-7, the V gene TRBV18, with D possibly TRBD2 on 6 matching bases. Trimming took 1 base from V and 6 from J, leaving 22 bases between them. Per the germline V gene, CDR1 is KGHSH and CDR2 is LQKENI. This CDR3 has 17 amino acids. CDR3 in amino acids: CASSPRSTAGPPGEQYF. The DNA of the CDR3 is TGTGCCAGCTCACCACGGTCGACGGCGGGGCCGCCCGGCGAGCAGTACTTC.

The rearrangement joins TRBV5-4 to TRBJ2-5, with 11 positions matching TRBD2. V lost 0 bases, J lost 2 bases, and 3 bases stayed unmatched. The CDR3 is 16 residues long. Germline V gives CDR1 SGHNT, CDR2 YYREEE (reference sequence). The CDR3 protein is CASSLDLAGGQETQYF. The CDR3 region has the DNA TGTGCCAGCAGCTTGGACCTAGCGGGGGGACAAGAGACCCAGTACTTC.

The V call is TRBV6-2 or TRBV6-3, the J call TRBJ1-4; D gene uncertain. Germline V gives CDR1 MNHEY, CDR2 SVGEGT. This CDR3 is built from 15 residues. Trimming removed 0 bases from V and 3 bases from J, with 8 bases in between. CDR3 loop: CASSYSRASNEKLFF. The CDR3 DNA reads as TGTGCCAGCAGTTACTCCCGTGCGTCTAATGAAAAACTGTTTTTT.

The rearrangement links TRBV5-4 to TRBJ2-3, with D perhaps matching TRBD1 (6 bases). The germline V gene encodes CDR1 SGHNT and CDR2 YYREEE (reference sequence). The V end lost 0 bases, the J end lost 3 bases, and 8 bases lay between the germline ends. The CDR3 is made up of 14 amino acids. CDR3 in amino acids: CASSLGGQTDTQYF. DNA of the CDR3: TGTGCCAGCAGCTTGGGGGGGCAAACAGATACGCAGTATTTT. The complete variable domain, with remaining parts taken from reference TRBV5-4 and TRBJ2-3, reads ETGVTQSPTHLIKTRGQQVTLRCSSQSGHNTVSWYQQALGQGPQFIFQYYREEENGRGNFPPRFSGLQFPNYSSELNVNALELDDSALYLCASSLGGQTDTQYFGPGTRLTVL.

The CDR3 DNA is TGTGCCAGCAAAGCTACTAATAGATACGAGCAGTACTTC. Amino acids: CASKATNRYEQYF. The chain joins TRBV28 to TRBJ2-7; the D is unclear. CDR1 MDHEN and CDR2 SYDVKM come from the germline V gene. Deletions cut 7 bases from V and 4 bases from J, with 14 bases between. The CDR3 extends over 13 amino acids.

The chain recombines TRBV2 with TRBJ2-3; D is undetermined. Germline CDR1 reads SNHLY; CDR2 reads FYNNEI. This CDR3 contains 14 residues. Deletions cut 0 bases from V and 4 bases from J, with 8 bases between. The chain's CDR3 is CASSEALVSDTQYF. Here the CDR3 DNA reads TGTGCCAGCAGTGAAGCGCTAGTTTCAGATACGCAGTATTTT.

This clone was seen more than once but under ten times. The rearrangement joins TRBV6-6 to TRBJ2-2; D not resolved. The germline V gene has CDR1 MNHNY and CDR2 SVGAGI (reference sequence). This CDR3 spans 13 amino acids. Between the trimmed V and J ends, which lost 6 bases and 0 bases, there was a span of 5 bases. CDR3 bases: TGTGCCAGCAGCATTCCGAACACCGGGGAGCTGTTTTTT. Amino acid sequence: CASSIPNTGELFF.

The V gene is TRBV7-2, the J gene TRBJ2-1, with 9 bases identical to TRBD1. Per the germline V gene, CDR1 is SGHTA and CDR2 is FQGNSA. This CDR3 region has 18 residues. V lost 5 bases, J lost 1 base, and 12 bases stayed unmatched. The DNA of the CDR3 is TGTGCCAGCAGCCGCGGGACAGGGACGGGTATTTCCTACAATGAGCAGTTCTTC. Amino acid sequence: CASSRGTGTGISYNEQFF.

This clone was recorded only once. This rearrangement joins TRBV19 to TRBJ2-6; TRBD1 agrees at 8 bases. Trimming removed 3 bases from V and 4 bases from J; junction bases left unmatched: 11. From germline, CDR1 is LNHDA and CDR2 SQIVND (reference sequence). This CDR3 contains 18 residues. DNA for the CDR3: TGTGCCAGTAGTATTCTCCGTGACAGGGGAGCAGGGGCCAACGTCCTGACTTTC. Translating gives CASSILRDRGAGANVLTF.

This chain joins TRBV24-1 and TRBJ2-2; D perhaps matches TRBD2 (5 bases). Germline CDR1 reads KGHDR; CDR2 reads SFDVKD. The CDR3 has 16 residues. Trimming removed 4 bases at V and 5 bases at J, with 16 bases between. CDR3 sequence (DNA): TGTGCCACCAGTGACGCCTCGAACGGGATAACCGGGGAGCTGTTTTTT. Translating gives CATSDASNGITGELFF.

This clone has only a few counts. The chain uses TRBV5-5 and TRBJ1-1; 9 bases line up with TRBD1. This CDR3 has 15 residues. Trimming took 4 bases from V and 4 from J; bases not matched to a gene: 8. From germline, CDR1 is SGHKS and CDR2 YYEKEE (reference sequence). CDR3 nucleotides: TGTGCCAGCAGCCTGGACAGGGGCAGGATCACTGAAGCTTTCTTT. Amino acid sequence: CASSLDRGRITEAFF.

This clone showed up just a few times. The gene calls are TRBV19 and TRBJ1-2, with D unresolved. Trimming cost V 3 bases and J 14 bases, with 13 bases left between them. This CDR3 contains 11 residues. Germline-derived CDR1 and CDR2 are LNHDA and SQIVND (reference sequence). The CDR3 bases are TGTGCCAGTAGTATTCCCCGCGGGAATACCTTC. Amino acid sequence: CASSIPRGNTF.

The chain combines TRBV5-1 with TRBJ2-7; 8 bases line up with TRBD2. CDR3 length: 16 residues. V gave up 3 bases and J gave up 0 bases; unmatched junction bases: 8. Germline CDR1 SGHRS, CDR2 YFSETQ. The CDR3: CASSSEPGTSSYEQYF. The DNA of the CDR3 is TGCGCCAGCAGCTCAGAACCCGGGACTAGCTCCTACGAGCAGTACTTC.

This clone was detected a few times. The rearrangement links TRBV7-3 to TRBJ2-5; TRBD1 might be the D (5 bases). Trimming stripped 6 bases from V and 1 base from J, with 12 bases between. This CDR3 has 14 residues. Germline V gene lookup returns CDR1 SGHTA and CDR2 FQGTGA. In DNA form, the CDR3 reads TGTGCCAGCAGTATGTGGGGCGCCCAAGAGACCCAGTACTTC. As protein: CASSMWGAQETQYF.

The chain carries TRBV2 and TRBJ2-3, with TRBD2 identical over 14 bases. J gave up 3 bases and V 2 bases, and 13 bases lay outside the gene matches. The CDR3 is 20 residues long. From germline, CDR1 is SNHLY and CDR2 FYNNEI. The CDR3 is CASSEIGTSGRSGSTDTQYF. The CDR3 bases are TGTGCCAGCAGTGAAATCGGGACTAGCGGGAGATCGGGTTCTACAGATACGCAGTATTTT. The full variable domain, completed using reference TRBV2 and TRBJ2-3, is EPEVTQTPSHQVTQMGQEVILRCVPISNHLYFYWYRQILGQKVEFLVSFYNNEISEKSEIFDDQFSVERPDGSNFTLKIRSTKLEDSAMYFCASSEIGTSGRSGSTDTQYFGPGTRLTVL.

The chain joins TRBV6-2 or TRBV6-3 to TRBJ2-1; 12 bases line up with TRBD2. This CDR3 region has 15 residues. Unmatched junction bases numbered 5, after V lost 5 bases and J lost 6 bases. The germline CDR1 and CDR2 sequences are MNHEY and SVGEGT. The CDR3 spells CASSRLAGDPNEQFF. CDR3 in DNA: TGTGCCAGCAGTAGACTAGCGGGAGACCCCAATGAGCAGTTCTTC.

The chain uses TRBV10-3 and TRBJ1-4; maybe TRBD1 (6 bases). The CDR3 spans 15 residues. The ends were cut back, 6 bases at V and 3 bases at J, with 14 bases in the middle. CDR1 ENHRY and CDR2 SYGVKD come from the germline V gene. CDR3 DNA: TGTGCCATCAGGGCCTCAGGGGCCGCTAATGAAAAACTGTTTTTT. This codes for CAIRASGAANEKLFF.

J is TRBJ2-1 and V is TRBV9; 13 bases are shared with TRBD2. With V trimmed by 3 bases and J by 5 bases, 5 bases remained unmatched. The germline CDR1 and CDR2 sequences are SGDLS and YYNGEE. The CDR3 has 16 residues. CDR3 amino acids: CASSGPGLAGDNEQFF. The CDR3, as DNA: TGTGCCAGCAGCGGTCCAGGACTAGCGGGGGACAATGAGCAGTTCTTC.

V gene TRBV28 combines with J gene TRBJ1-2, with TRBD1 matching 7 bases. This CDR3 region has 13 residues. Trimming at V came to 6 bases and at J to 7 bases, leaving 8 bases not matched to a gene. The germline V gene has CDR1 MDHEN and CDR2 SYDVKM. The CDR3 region has the DNA TGTGCCAGCAGGGTTGACAGGGTGTCTGGCTACACCTTC. Amino acid sequence: CASRVDRVSGYTF.

This chain connects TRBV19 to TRBJ1-5, with D tentatively TRBD1 (5 bases). V dropped 6 bases and J dropped 1 base, with 16 bases sitting between them. The CDR3 runs to 16 residues. Germline lookup yields CDR1 LNHDA and CDR2 SQIVND (reference sequence). The CDR3 loop reads CASSGGLGRSNQPQHF. The CDR3 bases are TGTGCCAGTAGCGGGGGATTGGGGAGAAGCAATCAGCCCCAGCATTTT.

The chain carries TRBV14 and TRBJ2-3; 9 positions agree with TRBD2. The V segment lost 0 bases and the J segment 6 bases; nucleotides outside the gene matches: 7. CDR1 is SGHDN and CDR2 is FVKESK in the germline V gene. This CDR3 is 16 amino acids long. The CDR3 nucleotides read TGTGCCAGCAGCCAAGATCGGGGACTAGCCACGGATACGCAGTATTTT. This codes for CASSQDRGLATDTQYF.

This chain uses TRBV9 with TRBJ2-7; unclear D gene. CDR3 length: 12 residues. Germline V gene data show CDR1 as SGDLS and CDR2 as YYNGEE. The V end was cut by 3 bases, the J end by 3 bases, with 7 bases between. CDR3 loop: CASSASNYEQYF. The CDR3 region has the DNA TGTGCCAGCAGCGCATCAAACTACGAGCAGTACTTC.

The chain has TRBV24-1 and TRBJ2-3, with 13 bases identical to TRBD2. The length of the CDR3 is 17 residues. Looked up from germline, CDR1 is KGHDR and CDR2 is SFDVKD. The V segment lost 3 bases and the J segment 2 bases; nucleotides outside the gene matches: 4. The CDR3 region is CATSDRTSGRTTDTQYF. The CDR3 DNA reads as TGTGCCACCAGTGATCGGACTAGCGGGAGAACCACAGATACGCAGTATTTT.

The chain is built from TRBV4-3 and TRBJ2-3; weak D call: TRBD2 (6 bases). This CDR3 contains 16 residues. V was cut by 0 bases and J by 1 base, with 11 bases left in between. The germline gives CDR1 LGHNA, CDR2 YSLEER. DNA of the CDR3: TGCGCCAGCAGCCAAGATCTGGGCGGGGGCACAGATACGCAGTATTTT. As protein: CASSQDLGGGTDTQYF.

This rearrangement joins TRBV5-6 to TRBJ1-2, with D tentatively TRBD1 (5 bases). V was shortened by 1 base and J by 4 bases, with 14 bases between the two germline ends. The CDR3 covers 15 residues. Looked up from germline, CDR1 is SGHDT and CDR2 is YYEEEE. CDR3 nucleotide sequence: TGTGCCAGCAGCTTGTATCAAGGGGTGACCTATGGCTACACCTTC. The encoded protein is CASSLYQGVTYGYTF.

This chain uses TRBV6-5 with TRBJ1-2; D gene unclear. Trimming cost V 0 bases and J 8 bases, with 10 bases left between them. This CDR3 is 13 amino acids long. CDR1 and CDR2 (germline): MNHEY, SVGAGI. CDR3 loop: CASSYSREGGYTF. In DNA, the CDR3 is TGTGCCAGCAGTTACTCTCGGGAGGGCGGCTACACCTTC.

The gene calls are TRBV2 and TRBJ1-1, with D possibly being TRBD1 (5 bases). Germline CDR1 SNHLY, CDR2 FYNNEI. This CDR3 comprises 12 residues. Deletions cut 6 bases from V and 6 bases from J, with 11 bases between. CDR3 DNA: TGTGCCAGCAGGCTGACAGTTGCTGAAGCTTTCTTT. Encoded protein: CASRLTVAEAFF.